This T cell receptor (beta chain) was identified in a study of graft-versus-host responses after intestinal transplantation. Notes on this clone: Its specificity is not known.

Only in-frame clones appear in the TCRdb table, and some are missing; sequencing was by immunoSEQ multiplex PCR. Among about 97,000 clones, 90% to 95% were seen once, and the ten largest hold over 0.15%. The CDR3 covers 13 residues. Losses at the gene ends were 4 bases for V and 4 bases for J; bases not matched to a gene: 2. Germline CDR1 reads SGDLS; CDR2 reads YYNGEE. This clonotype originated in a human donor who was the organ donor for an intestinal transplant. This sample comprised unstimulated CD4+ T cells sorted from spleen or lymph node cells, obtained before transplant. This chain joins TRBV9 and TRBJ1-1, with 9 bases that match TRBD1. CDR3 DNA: TGTGCCAGCAGCTTGACAGGGGGCACTGAAGCTTTCTTT. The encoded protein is CASSLTGGTEAFF.